This T cell receptor beta chain was profiled in a study of blood T cell repertoires in COVID-19. The overall study: Material from acute and convalescent COVID-19 was sourced from the United States, Italy and Spain. T cells, B-cell-depleted T cells, or PBMCs provided the cDNA or gDNA that served as material.

The CDR3 runs 12 residues. The V end was cut by 5 bases, the J end by 4 bases, with 8 bases between. Original processing methods: Reference gene primers were amplified, and this amplification served to estimate nucleated cell counts. TCRdb's table, derived via immunoSEQ multiplex PCR, lists solely in-frame clones and lacks some. V, J and clone size are those of that table, while D and trimming were read from the DNA. The sample contains about 250,000 clones, 84% of which appear only once. The TCR was taken from a man in his fifties with acute or convalescent COVID-19. The sequenced material came from peripheral blood. The gene calls are TRBV12-3 or TRBV12-4 and TRBJ1-2, with D perhaps TRBD1 (5 bases). CDR3 sequence: CASSVDSYGYTF. The CDR3 nucleotides read TGTGCCAGCAGTGTCGACAGCTATGGCTACACCTTC.